This T cell receptor beta chain was obtained from a study of T-cell reconstitution after alpha-beta-depleted transplantation in children. Study observations and caveats: The origin of high day-60 TCRbeta diversity in some patients lay in surviving recipient T cells and thymic progenitors. Expanded graft clones, several hundred of them, were reportedly the source of alpha-beta T cells about two months after transplant. Among T cells one year after transplant, newly produced cells accounted for most counts and diversity.

Using unique molecular identifiers, the investigators prepared the TCRbeta library. TCRdb re-derived calls from the PCR reads in MiXCR, one entry per CDR3 protein. The table has 200,000 to 300,000 distinct CDR3 sequences, roughly a quarter seen once. In regard to this clonotype: Its antigen remains unknown.

From germline, CDR1 is SQVTM and CDR2 ANQGSEA. Trimming pared 4 bases from V and 6 bases from J, leaving 16 bases between. This CDR3 is 13 amino acids long. The receptor was isolated from a female patient under 10 years old who had a stem cell transplant for congenital amegakaryocytic thrombocytopenia, so the T cells may come from the graft donor. J is TRBJ2-7 and V is TRBV29-1; maybe TRBD1 (5 bases). The sequences come from PBMCs, mostly from graft donor cells, collected 360 days after TCRalphabeta/CD19-depleted stem cell transplant. The chain's CDR3 is CSVGRGIESEQYF. The DNA of the CDR3 is TGCAGCGTTGGAAGGGGTATAGAGTCCGAGCAGTACTTC.